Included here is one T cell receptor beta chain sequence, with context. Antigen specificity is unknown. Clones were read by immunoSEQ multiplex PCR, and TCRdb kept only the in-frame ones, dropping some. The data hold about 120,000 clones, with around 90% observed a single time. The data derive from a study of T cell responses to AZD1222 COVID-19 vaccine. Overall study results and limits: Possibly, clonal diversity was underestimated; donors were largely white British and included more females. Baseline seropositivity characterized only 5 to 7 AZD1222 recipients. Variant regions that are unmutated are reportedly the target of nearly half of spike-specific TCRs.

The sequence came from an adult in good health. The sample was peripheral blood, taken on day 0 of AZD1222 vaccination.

Written as DNA, the CDR3 is TGTGCCAGCAGCCCAGATTGGGGGAGCGGTGGAAACACCATATATTTT. Encoded protein: CASSPDWGSGGNTIYF. The chain uses TRBV7-2 and TRBJ1-3; possible D gene TRBD1, 5 bases. The CDR3 is made up of 16 amino acids. Germline V gene data show CDR1 as SGHTA and CDR2 as FQGNSA. V was clipped by 5 bases and J by 3 bases, with 17 bases between them.